The 16 T cell receptor beta chains listed next were all sequenced from one sample in a study of blood T cell repertoires in COVID-19. Data came from immunoSEQ multiplex PCR; TCRdb stores just in-frame clones and leaves some out. The sample has roughly 200,000 clones, about 87% seen once. Sequenced material: peripheral blood. The receptors here all came from a woman aged 25 to 39 with acute or convalescent COVID-19.

The genes are TRBV27 and TRBJ1-4; 9 bases are shared with TRBD1. Germline V gene sequence: CDR1 MNHEY, CDR2 SMNVEV (reference sequence). This CDR3 region has 19 residues. After removal of 8 bases from V and 0 bases from J, the junction contained 16 bases not matched to a gene. CDR3 in DNA: TGTGCCAGCGGAAAGTTTGGGACAGGGCGCTTTGCAACTAATGAAAAACTGTTTTTT. It specifies CASGKFGTGRFATNEKLFF. Combining the CDR3 with reference TRBV27 and TRBJ1-4 gives the whole variable domain EAQVTQNPRYLITVTGKKLTVTCSQNMNHEYMSWYRQDPGLGLRQIYYSMNVEVTDKGDVPEGYKVSRKEKRNFPLILESPSPNQTSLYFCASGKFGTGRFATNEKLFFGSGTQLSVL.

V and J are TRBV12-5 and TRBJ2-4, with D possibly TRBD1 on 7 matching bases. Trimming removed 7 bases from V and 9 bases from J, with 28 bases in between. This CDR3 comprises 17 residues. In germline, CDR1 is LGHNT, CDR2 FRNRAP. CDR3 bases: TGTGCTAGTGCCAGGAGGGACAGAGACGGCGATAGGGGCATTCAGTACTTC. This gives the protein CASARRDRDGDRGIQYF.

The J gene is TRBJ2-1, the V gene TRBV7-9, with D perhaps matching TRBD1 (6 bases). CDR3 length equals 16 residues. V gave up 5 bases and J gave up 4 bases, with 18 bases separating them. The germline gives CDR1 SEHNR, CDR2 FQNEAQ (reference sequence). The CDR3 protein is CASSPWTAGGYNEQFF. The DNA for the CDR3 is TGTGCCAGCAGCCCCTGGACAGCCGGCGGTTACAATGAGCAGTTCTTC. The full variable domain, in which reference TRBV7-9 and TRBJ2-1 provide the parts outside the CDR3, is DTGVSQNPRHKITKRGQNVTFRCDPISEHNRLYWYRQTLGQGPEFLTYFQNEAQLEKSRLLSDRFSAERPKGSFSTLEIQRTEQGDSAMYLCASSPWTAGGYNEQFFGPGTRLTVL.

The chain recombines TRBV4-1 with TRBJ1-2; D is undetermined. The CDR3 extends over 16 amino acids. V lost 1 base, J lost 8 bases, and 20 bases lay in between. The germline CDR1 and CDR2 sequences are MGHRA and YSYEKL. The DNA for the CDR3 is TGCGCCAGCAGCCAAGGTAATGTGGGAGTCGACGCAGGCTACACCTTC. It specifies CASSQGNVGVDAGYTF.

This chain links TRBV19 with TRBJ2-7, with TRBD2 as a possible D gene (6 bases). V was pared by 0 bases and J by 2 bases, with 11 bases between. CDR1 and CDR2 (germline): LNHDA, SQIVND (reference sequence). The CDR3 sequence is 15 residues long. CDR3 region: CASSIDLGGTYEQYF. In nucleotides, the CDR3 is TGTGCCAGTAGTATAGATCTCGGAGGGACCTACGAGCAGTACTTC.

This chain connects TRBV3-1 (or the pseudogene TRBV3-2) to TRBJ2-1; 7 bases are shared with TRBD2. Per the germline V gene, CDR1 is LGHDT and CDR2 is YNNKEL (reference sequence). CDR3 size: 13 residues. The V and J ends lost 1 base and 9 bases, in that order; junction bases with no gene match: 3. The CDR3: CASSQGLAGEQFF. CDR3 DNA: TGTGCCAGCAGCCAAGGACTAGCAGGTGAGCAGTTCTTC.

V gene TRBV18 combines with J gene TRBJ2-4; 7 nucleotides align to TRBD1. V lost 6 bases to trimming and J lost 0 bases; unmatched junction nucleotides: 14. The CDR3 length is 18 residues. CDR1 and CDR2 (germline): KGHSH, LQKENI. CDR3 loop: CASSITGQMLLAKNIQYF. For the CDR3, the DNA is TGTGCCAGCTCGATCACGGGACAGATGCTGCTAGCCAAAAACATTCAGTACTTC.

The chain joins TRBV28 to TRBJ2-7; 9 nucleotides agree with TRBD1. The germline V gene has CDR1 MDHEN and CDR2 SYDVKM. This CDR3 spans 17 amino acids. Trimming removed 3 bases from V and 6 bases from J; junction bases left unmatched: 15. The CDR3 sequence is CASSFVALDRGRGEQYF. The CDR3 coding sequence is TGTGCCAGCAGTTTTGTGGCCCTAGACAGGGGGAGGGGCGAGCAGTACTTC.

This chain joins TRBV28 and TRBJ2-1; D possibly corresponds to TRBD2 (5 bases). The germline V gene has CDR1 MDHEN and CDR2 SYDVKM. V shed 6 bases and J shed 4 bases, with 13 bases lying between them. The CDR3 has 14 residues. The CDR3 is CASRESRGYNEQFF. In nucleotides, the CDR3 is TGTGCCAGCAGAGAAAGCCGGGGTTACAATGAGCAGTTCTTC.

The chain has TRBV6-5 and TRBJ2-7; the D gene is possibly TRBD2 (7 bases). Germline CDR1 is MNHEY and CDR2 is SVGAGI. This CDR3 is 14 amino acids long. Trimming took 0 bases from V and 7 from J, leaving 13 bases between them. The CDR3 region is CASSYSPGRGEQYF. CDR3 coding DNA: TGTGCCAGCAGTTACTCGCCAGGGAGGGGGGAGCAGTACTTC.

V usage is TRBV28 and J usage is TRBJ1-4; D unresolved. CDR1 is MDHEN and CDR2 is SYDVKM in the germline V gene. CDR3 length equals 15 residues. Trimming cost V 4 bases and J 2 bases, with 11 bases left between them. The CDR3 loop is CASSSLSTTNEKLFF. The CDR3 DNA reads TGTGCCAGCAGTTCCTTATCTACGACTAATGAAAAACTGTTTTTT.

The chain recombines TRBV2 with TRBJ2-1; 7 bases fit TRBD2. From germline, CDR1 is SNHLY and CDR2 FYNNEI. This CDR3 spans 15 amino acids. Trimming removed 6 bases from V and 8 bases from J; junction bases left unmatched: 13. CDR3: CASRFSRGRWDEQFF. CDR3 coding DNA: TGTGCCAGCAGGTTCTCGCGGGGGAGGTGGGATGAGCAGTTCTTC.

The chain joins TRBV5-1 to TRBJ2-2; perhaps TRBD2 as D (5 bases). This CDR3 is built from 15 residues. Looked up from germline, CDR1 is SGHRS and CDR2 is YFSETQ. V shed 4 bases and J shed 2 bases, with 12 bases lying between them. Here the CDR3 DNA reads TGCGCCAGCAGCGCATTGAGCGGAAACACCGGGGAGCTGTTTTTT. The encoded protein is CASSALSGNTGELFF.

This clone was detected once. CDR3 sequence (DNA): TGTGCCAGCAGTACTCCGGGGCAAGAGACCCAGTACTTC. Its protein product is CASSTPGQETQYF. The rearrangement uses TRBV28 and TRBJ2-5, with D perhaps matching TRBD2 (5 bases). Germline CDR1 reads MDHEN; CDR2 reads SYDVKM. The V and J ends lost 5 bases and 2 bases respectively, with 9 bases between them. CDR3 length: 13 amino acids.

This clone was detected a few times. This chain joins TRBV28 and TRBJ2-7; D is unresolved. Between the trimmed V and J ends, which lost 1 base and 3 bases, there was a span of 4 bases. Per the germline V gene, CDR1 is MDHEN and CDR2 is SYDVKM. The CDR3 loop spans 12 amino acids. CDR3 nucleotide sequence: TGTGCCAGCAGTTTATACAACTACGAGCAGTACTTC. Translated, it gives CASSLYNYEQYF.

The chain couples TRBV2 to TRBJ1-4; D is uncertain. Germline V gives CDR1 SNHLY, CDR2 FYNNEI. Trimming shortened V by 6 bases and J by 0 bases, and 8 bases separated the two germline ends. The CDR3 has 14 residues. In DNA form, the CDR3 reads TGTGCCAGCAGGGTCATAGCAACTAATGAAAAACTGTTTTTT. It encodes CASRVIATNEKLFF.